This T cell receptor beta chain was sequenced for a study of T cells in Graves' hyperthyroidism and ophthalmopathy (dated by TCRdb to between 2017 and 2020). Regarding the complete study: Peripheral blood was sampled at the time of initial diagnosis, prior to any treatment. TCR Vbeta CDR3 sequencing of approximately 140 peripheral blood samples (43 ophthalmopathy, about 74 hyperthyroidism and roughly 17 progressor patients) is reported in the paper. In addition, the study compared T-cell repertoires in thyroid tissue and in blood from six Graves' hyperthyroidism patients. A discovery cohort of about 100 patients, fewer than 50 with Graves' ophthalmopathy and 55 to 65 with stable Graves' hyperthyroidism, was used to find distinguishing TCR V-J signatures. Once sampling was done, hyperthyroidism patients were given methimazole at a starting dose of 30 mg daily, whereas ophthalmopathy patients were given high-dose intravenous methylprednisolone. The 100 or so discovery patients were divided at random into training and test sets in a 7:3 ratio. An independent validation cohort of around 20 hyperthyroidism patients and over 15 patients who later progressed to ophthalmopathy tested prospective prediction of ophthalmopathy. What the study reported, not specific to this receptor: Blood samples also contained most of the expanded thyroid clonotypes (frequency above 0.001), which suggests that blood repertoires may reflect thyroid immune responses. In validation, the model predicted progression to ophthalmopathy a median of approximately 6.6 months before onset, with about 64% sensitivity and more than 72% specificity. A model built on a 13 V-J signature distinguished ophthalmopathy from stable hyperthyroidism, reaching around 87% sensitivity and approximately 83% specificity in cross-validation and 80%/75% in testing. No statistical method was used to set the sample size in advance, and investigators knew the group allocation.

As to this clonotype: Its specific antigen is unknown. Within one base of it there is no much larger clone, and no base qualities were kept.

CDR1 and CDR2, looked up from the germline V gene, are LGHNA and YNFKEQ. Spanning cysteine to phenylalanine, the CDR3 consists of 15 amino acids. Just CDR3 DNA is preserved here, 45 bases in frame from base 1. V is pared back by 5 bases and J by 3 bases, with 16 bases lying between the germline termini. The TCR beta CDR3 regions were amplified from RNA transcripts. For the first round of RT-PCR on the TCR CDR3, the HTBI primer set was used together with the Qiagen OneStep RT-PCR kit. Libraries were constructed in a second round of multiplex PCR, after which size selection and purification were performed. Paired-end sequencing of the libraries was performed with 100 bp reads on an Illumina HiSeq2000. In the authors' own workflow: SOAPnuke was used to process the raw data, with reads discarded if the reads contained adapters or uncalled bases, had a mean Phred below 15, or lacked an exact constant-primer or identifier match. High-quality paired reads were merged with COPE v1.2.5, and unique nucleotide sequences were defined as clonotypes. Clonotypes were aligned to IMGT TRBV, TRBD and TRBJ reference segments using MiTCR v1.1. Only V-J combinations with frequency above 0.0001, covering 99% to 99.2% of repertoires, were analysed. A TCS score was defined as the ratio between F50 (clonal expansion) and ExV (chaos), using BLOSUM62-based TCRdist between CDR3 peptides within each V-J. Welch's t-statistics and random forest reduced around 510 V-J features to roughly 13, which were used in a naive Bayes classifier (R e1071). The public reads were run again by TCRdb, first through fastp at Q25 and then through MiXCR, and only productive beta chains were kept. One record per CDR3 amino acid sequence lists the most common genes and DNA. The V and J calls come from TCRdb's annotation, not from the publication. The sample table records 250,000 to 300,000 distinct CDR3 sequences; roughly 20% of these occur just once. The ten largest make up just under 40% of the sample.

Ophthalmopathy patients had moderately to severely active disease, with a Clinical Activity Score of 3 or more, a NOSPECS grade of 4 or more, and a disease duration of less than 3 months. Patients with uncontrolled infections, other autoimmune diseases, pregnancy or lactation were excluded. Diagnoses were established on the basis of clinical symptoms, serum thyroxine and TRAb, thyroid ultrasound, and orbital computed tomography. Ficoll-Paque density gradient centrifugation was used to isolate PBMCs from around 10 ml of fresh peripheral blood. Total RNA was extracted using Trizol reagent, and RNA quality was assessed on an Agilent 2100 Bioanalyzer.

The sequence links TRBV4-2 to TRBJ1-1, with no confidently assigned D gene. The specimen sequenced was blood. This receptor was identified in a man aged 45 to 65 with Graves' ophthalmopathy. The CDR3: CASSSNGATYTEAFF. The nucleotides read TGTGCCAGCAGCTCCAATGGAGCTACTTACACTGAAGCTTTCTTT.